The text below deals with one T cell receptor beta chain. The data stem from a study of patients and donors after allogeneic stem cell transplantation. Germline values: CDR1 LGHNA, CDR2 YNFKEQ. The ends were cut back, 1 base at V and 9 bases at J, with 13 bases in the middle. The CDR3 consists of 15 residues. Using its own MiXCR run on the RT-PCR reads, TCRdb lists one record per CDR3 protein. The sample holds hundreds of thousands of distinct CDR3 sequences; 14% are singletons and the top ten take roughly 10%. What was sequenced was blood, either unsorted or a sorted T cell fraction (not recorded which). The source is a human donor who was either an allogeneic HSCT recipient or a stem cell or donor lymphocyte infusion donor (not recorded which). It is not recorded whose cells these are; they may come from a transplant donor. The chain employs TRBV4-2 and TRBJ1-6; the D gene is possibly TRBD1 (5 bases). CDR3: CASSQVWGVGSPLHF. In DNA, the CDR3 is TGTGCCAGCAGCCAAGTTTGGGGGGTTGGTTCACCCCTCCACTTT.